This T cell receptor (beta chain) was recovered during a study of shared clonotypes between healthy human individuals. Study observations and caveats: An anticipated effect of sequencing depth on clonotype sharing among donors was recognized.

It was CD45RO-negative cells, positively selected for CCR7, that made up naive CD8 cells, with terminally differentiated effector memory CD45RA+ cells excluded. The CDR3 loop spans 16 amino acids. The V gene end was trimmed by 3 bases and the J gene end by 4 bases; junction bases not matched to a gene: 9. CDR1 and CDR2 (germline): LNHNV, YYDKDF (reference sequence). The method was immunoSEQ multiplex PCR; TCRdb's version includes in-frame clones alone and lacks a portion of them. The table shows some 2,100,000 clones, with roughly 91% occurring only once. About this clone: Antigen: not known.

The source of this sequence is a man younger than 30 in good health. Some clones in this sample may be carry-over from other donors' samples. The chain recombines TRBV15 with TRBJ2-3, with 8 bases aligning to TRBD1. Material for sequencing was naive CD8+ T cells from PBMCs. CDR3 amino acids: CATSRARDRRSDTQYF. The CDR3 bases are TGTGCCACCAGCAGGGCTAGGGACAGGCGCTCAGATACGCAGTATTTT.